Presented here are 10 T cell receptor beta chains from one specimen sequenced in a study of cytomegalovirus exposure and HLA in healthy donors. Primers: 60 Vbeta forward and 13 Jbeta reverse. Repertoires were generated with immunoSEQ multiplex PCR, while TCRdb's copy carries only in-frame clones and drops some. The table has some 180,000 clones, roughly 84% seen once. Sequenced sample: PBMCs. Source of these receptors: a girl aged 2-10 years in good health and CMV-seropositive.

This chain's CDR3 is CASSPSGQGLSEQYF. For the CDR3, the DNA is TGTGCCAGCAGCCCATCGGGACAGGGTTTGAGCGAGCAGTACTTC. The chain recombines TRBV9 with TRBJ2-7, with 9 bases lining up with TRBD1. The CDR3 sequence is 15 residues long. After removal of 4 bases from V and 6 bases from J, the junction contained 11 bases not matched to a gene. Germline CDR1 is SGDLS and CDR2 is YYNGEE.

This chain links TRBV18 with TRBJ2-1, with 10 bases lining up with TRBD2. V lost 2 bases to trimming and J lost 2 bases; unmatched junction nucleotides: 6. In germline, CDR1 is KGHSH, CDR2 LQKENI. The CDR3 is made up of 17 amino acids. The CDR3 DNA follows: TGTGCCAGCTCACCATATTTAGCGGGAGGAACCTACAATGAGCAGTTCTTC. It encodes CASSPYLAGGTYNEQFF.

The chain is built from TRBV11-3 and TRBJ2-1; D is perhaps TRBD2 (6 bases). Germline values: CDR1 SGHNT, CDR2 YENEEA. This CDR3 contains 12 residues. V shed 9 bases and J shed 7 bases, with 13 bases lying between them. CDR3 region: CASTGDWNEQFF. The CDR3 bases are TGTGCCAGTACGGGGGATTGGAATGAGCAGTTCTTC.

CDR3 DNA: TGTGCCAGCAGCTTAGGCCTATTGTCACTTAACTATGGCTACACCTTC. Amino acid sequence: CASSLGLLSLNYGYTF. The chain uses TRBV13 and TRBJ1-2; D is unclear. CDR1 PRHDT and CDR2 FYEKMQ come from the germline V gene (reference sequence). The CDR3 is made up of 16 amino acids. V lost 0 bases, J lost 1 base, and 12 bases lay in between.

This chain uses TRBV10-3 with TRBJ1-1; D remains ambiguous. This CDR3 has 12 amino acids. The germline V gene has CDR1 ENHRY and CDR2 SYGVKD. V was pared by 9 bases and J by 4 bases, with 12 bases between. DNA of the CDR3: TGTGCCATTGCGGGCGTTGCCACTGAAGCTTTCTTT. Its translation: CAIAGVATEAFF.

The DNA for the CDR3 is TGCAGCGTTACAGGGGCTAATGAAAAACTGTTTTTT. Translation: CSVTGANEKLFF. The rearrangement uses TRBV29-1 and TRBJ1-4; 7 bases match TRBD1. This CDR3 contains 12 residues. V lost 5 bases, J lost 3 bases, and 0 bases stayed unmatched. The germline CDR1 and CDR2 sequences are SQVTM and ANQGSEA.

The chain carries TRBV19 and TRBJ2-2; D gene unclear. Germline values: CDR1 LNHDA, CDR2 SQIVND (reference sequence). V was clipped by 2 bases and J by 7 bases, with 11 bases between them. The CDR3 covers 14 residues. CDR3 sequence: CASSITRGGGELFF. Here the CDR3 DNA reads TGTGCCAGTAGTATAACGCGAGGTGGCGGGGAGCTGTTTTTT.

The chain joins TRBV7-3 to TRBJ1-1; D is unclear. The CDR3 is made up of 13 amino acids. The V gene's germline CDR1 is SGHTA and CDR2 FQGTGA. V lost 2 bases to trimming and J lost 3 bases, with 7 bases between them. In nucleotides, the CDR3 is TGTGCCAGCAGCTTATTCGGGGACACTGAAGCTTTCTTT. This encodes CASSLFGDTEAFF.

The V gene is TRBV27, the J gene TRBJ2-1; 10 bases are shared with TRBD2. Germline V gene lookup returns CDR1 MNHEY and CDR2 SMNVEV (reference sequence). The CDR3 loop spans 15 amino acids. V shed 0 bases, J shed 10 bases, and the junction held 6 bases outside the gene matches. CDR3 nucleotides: TGTGCCAGCAGTTTATCCCCTAGCGGGAGTGGAGAGCAGTTCTTC. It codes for CASSLSPSGSGEQFF.

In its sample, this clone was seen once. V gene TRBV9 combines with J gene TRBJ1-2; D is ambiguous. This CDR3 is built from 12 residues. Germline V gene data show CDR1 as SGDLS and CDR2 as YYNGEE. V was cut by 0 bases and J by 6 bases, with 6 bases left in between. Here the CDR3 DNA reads TGTGCCAGCAGCGTAGCCCAGAATGGCTACACCTTC. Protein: CASSVAQNGYTF.